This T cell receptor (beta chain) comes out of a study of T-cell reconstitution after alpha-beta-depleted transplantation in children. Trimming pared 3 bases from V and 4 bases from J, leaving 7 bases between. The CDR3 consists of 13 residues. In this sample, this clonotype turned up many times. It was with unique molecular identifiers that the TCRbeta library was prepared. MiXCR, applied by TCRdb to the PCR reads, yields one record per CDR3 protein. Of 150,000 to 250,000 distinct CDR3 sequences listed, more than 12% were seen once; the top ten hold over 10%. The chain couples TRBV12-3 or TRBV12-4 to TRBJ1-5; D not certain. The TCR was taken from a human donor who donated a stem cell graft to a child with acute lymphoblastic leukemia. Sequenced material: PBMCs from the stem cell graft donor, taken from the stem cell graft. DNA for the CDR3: TGTGCCAGCAGTTTTCGGGAGAATCAGCCCCAGCATTTT. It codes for CASSFRENQPQHF.